The 6 T cell receptor beta chains presented below share a single source sample, sequenced in a study of regulatory T cells in long-lasting Graves disease. Time point defined: newly diagnosed GD, antithyroid drugs for less than 3 months. From RNA extracted from PBMCs, the TCR library was made. The authors built TCR beta libraries using iRepertoire HTBI primers and Arm-PCR of CDR3 regions. TCRdb passed the multiplex PCR reads through MiXCR, listing each CDR3 protein once. This sample has approximately 400,000 distinct CDR3 sequences, with more than 13% found just once. These data were also reused for a study on T cells in Graves' hyperthyroidism and ophthalmopathy.

The material was peripheral blood mononuclear cells (PBMCs), obtained at new diagnosis, from a patient treated with antithyroid drugs. Source of these receptors: a woman aged 30 to 39 with Graves disease.

This clonotype has a count of ten or more. V usage is TRBV24-1 and J usage is TRBJ2-1, with D perhaps TRBD1 or TRBD2 (6 bases each). CDR1 is KGHDR and CDR2 is SFDVKD in the germline V gene. Trimming cost V 5 bases and J 4 bases, with 14 bases left between them. The CDR3 covers 15 residues. CDR3 nucleotide sequence: TGTGCCACCAGTGGGACGGGGGCCACGTACAATGAGCAGTTCTTC. Residues: CATSGTGATYNEQFF.

This clonotype was counted between two and nine times. The chain has TRBV5-6 and TRBJ1-1; D is unresolved. This CDR3 region has 13 residues. V lost 2 bases and J lost 2, with 7 bases in between. In germline, CDR1 is SGHDT, CDR2 YYEEEE. CDR3 sequence (DNA): TGTGCCAGCAGCTTCGAAACAAACACTGAAGCTTTCTTT. Translated: CASSFETNTEAFF.

The chain has TRBV19 and TRBJ2-1; the match to TRBD1 covers 7 bases. Per the germline V gene, CDR1 is LNHDA and CDR2 is SQIVND (reference sequence). The CDR3 covers 19 residues. V lost 3 bases and J lost 8; bases outside the gene matches: 22. This chain's CDR3 is CASSIQSQGILPIFDEQFF. The DNA of the CDR3 is TGTGCCAGTAGTATCCAGTCACAGGGGATCCTTCCAATTTTTGATGAGCAGTTCTTC.

This clonotype was counted at least ten times. The rearrangement links TRBV11-2 to TRBJ2-1; D call uncertain. CDR1 and CDR2 (germline): SGHAT, FQNNGV. Deletions cut 1 base from V and 15 bases from J, with 13 bases between. The CDR3 extends over 12 amino acids. CDR3 coding DNA: TGTGCCAGCAGCTTAGGTCAGCCCAGTCCGTTCTTC. The encoded protein is CASSLGQPSPFF.

Ten or more counts support this clonotype. The chain links TRBV4-1 to TRBJ2-5; 7 nucleotides match TRBD1. The CDR3 has 15 amino acids. With V trimmed by 2 bases and J by 2 bases, 5 bases remained unmatched. The V gene's germline CDR1 is MGHRA and CDR2 YSYEKL. DNA for the CDR3: TGCGCCAGCAGCCAACCCGACAGGGTGCAAGAGACCCAGTACTTC. Its protein is CASSQPDRVQETQYF.

This clonotype was observed many times. The V call is TRBV7-9, the J call TRBJ1-2; perhaps TRBD1 as D (6 bases). Trimming took off 5 bases at V and 1 base at J, with 14 bases between the two ends. This CDR3 comprises 15 residues. Germline assignment: CDR1 SEHNR and CDR2 FQNEAQ (reference sequence). The chain's CDR3 is CASSPGAARNYGYTF. In DNA, the CDR3 is TGTGCCAGCAGCCCGGGGGCAGCCCGTAACTATGGCTACACCTTC.